These T cell receptor beta chains were read from a single sample in a study of cytomegalovirus exposure and HLA in healthy donors. Profiled with immunoSEQ multiplex PCR; TCRdb holds only in-frame clones, not every one. Here the sample spans 150,000 to 200,000 clones, roughly 74% being singletons. Specimen: PBMCs. The receptor source for this set is a woman aged 25 to 45 in good health and CMV-seronegative. Each CDR3 is given with its conserved first and last residue. Each record gives: D gene, V gene, CDR3 length, clone size, J gene, CDR3 DNA, CDR3 protein. The D gene is left open where the match is weak. Clone size, where shown, is once, few, many, or a class for clones that have expanded.

-	TRBV30	13	-	TRBJ2-7	TGTGCCTGGAGTGGTGGGCCAGGGGACGAGCAGTACTTC	CAWSGGPGDEQYF
-	TRBV5-5	18	once	TRBJ2-7	TGTGCCAGCAGCGGCGGAAGGGACACCAGAGGGGATCTCTACGAGCAGTACTTC	CASSGGRDTRGDLYEQYF
-	TRBV30	14	-	TRBJ1-2	TGTGCCTGGACCATAACGCGGGGCGACTATGGCTACACCTTC	CAWTITRGDYGYTF
TRBD2	TRBV7-2	15	once	TRBJ2-7	TGTGCCAGCAGCTTATCGACTAGCGCCACCTACGAGCAGTACTTC	CASSLSTSATYEQYF
-	TRBV7-2	15	-	TRBJ1-1	TGTGCCAGCAGCTTCAACAGGGTGGTGGGCACTGAAGCTTTCTTT	CASSFNRVVGTEAFF
-	TRBV7-6	15	-	TRBJ1-5	TGTGCCAGCAGCTTATCGGGCAGGGACTATCAGCCCCAGCATTTT	CASSLSGRDYQPQHF
-	TRBV2	14	few	TRBJ1-1	TGTGCCAGCACCATCCGGGGGTCGGGGACTGAAGCTTTCTTT	CASTIRGSGTEAFF
-	TRBV10-3	15	-	TRBJ1-1	TGTGCCACAGACACGGGGGGGCATGGGAACACTGAAGCTTTCTTT	CATDTGGHGNTEAFF
TRBD2	TRBV27	17	-	TRBJ2-3	TGTGCCAGCAGTTTATCGACTAGCGGGGGGGCGGGAGATACGCAGTATTTT	CASSLSTSGGAGDTQYF
TRBD1	TRBV18	17	few	TRBJ1-5	TGTGCCAGCTTGAAAGGACAGGGCCCTTATAGCAATCAGCCCCAGCATTTT	CASLKGQGPYSNQPQHF
TRBD1	TRBV18	16	-	TRBJ1-1	TGTGCCAGCTCACTGAATTTAGGGACAGCGAACACTGAAGCTTTCTTT	CASSLNLGTANTEAFF
-	TRBV25-1	15	-	TRBJ1-1	TGTGCCAGCAGTGAATATCGGGGATTGAACACTGAAGCTTTCTTT	CASSEYRGLNTEAFF
TRBD2	TRBV19	14	-	TRBJ2-7	TGTGCCAGTATGGTTTCCGGGACTAGCAAAAAGCAGTACTTC	CASMVSGTSKKQYF
TRBD1	TRBV6-4	14	-	TRBJ1-6	TGTGCCAGCAGCAGGGACAGTGGCAGATCACCCCTCCACTTT	CASSRDSGRSPLHF
TRBD1	TRBV2	16	-	TRBJ1-5	TGTGCCAGCGCCTATACCGGGACAGGTCCACCACAGCCCCAGCATTTT	CASAYTGTGPPQPQHF